A selection of T cell receptor beta chains follows, all from one sample in a study of cytomegalovirus exposure and HLA in healthy donors. Profiling relied on immunoSEQ multiplex PCR, and the TCRdb table lists in-frame clones only, not all of them. The sample yields 86,000 or so clones, 70% to 80% seen once. The sequenced material came from PBMCs. The origin of the receptors is a woman between 40 and 55 years old in good health and CMV-seropositive. Both conserved end residues are part of each CDR3.

v_call: TRBV7-2
j_call: TRBJ1-1
cdr3_aa: CASSTRQGTEAFF

v_call: TRBV28
j_call: TRBJ2-7
cdr3_aa: CASSTGLAGVWEQYF

v_call: TRBV19
j_call: TRBJ2-7
cdr3_aa: CASSPRGEAAYF

v_call: TRBV5-1
j_call: TRBJ1-2
cdr3_aa: CASSLNGAPNRVNYGYTF

v_call: TRBV5-5
j_call: TRBJ2-3
cdr3_aa: CASSQSPGATDTQYF

v_call: TRBV6-1
j_call: TRBJ2-5
cdr3_aa: CASTRDRGRETQYF

v_call: TRBV5-3
j_call: TRBJ2-7
cdr3_aa: CASWPGQASYEQYF

v_call: TRBV27
j_call: TRBJ1-5
cdr3_aa: CASRGQGGQPQHF

v_call: TRBV19
j_call: TRBJ2-7
cdr3_aa: CASSIDLTSGREYEQYF

v_call: TRBV7-3
j_call: TRBJ2-6
cdr3_aa: CASSNPGANVLTF

v_call: TRBV19
j_call: TRBJ2-6
cdr3_aa: CASSRGRGAGANVLTF

v_call: TRBV27
j_call: TRBJ1-1
cdr3_aa: CASQFGGGNTEAFF

v_call: TRBV4-3
j_call: TRBJ2-5
cdr3_aa: CASSQGLAGGPRETQYF

v_call: TRBV19
j_call: TRBJ1-4
cdr3_aa: CASSIDRLNEKLFF

v_call: TRBV19
j_call: TRBJ2-7
cdr3_aa: CASKGETSGGFYEQYF

v_call: TRBV7-9
j_call: TRBJ2-1
cdr3_aa: CASSPNSEYEQFF

v_call: TRBV6-1
j_call: TRBJ2-3
cdr3_aa: CASSEFSPLAGATDTQYF

v_call: TRBV19
j_call: TRBJ2-7
cdr3_aa: CASSIKGGNSYEQYF

v_call: TRBV7-6
j_call: TRBJ2-7
cdr3_aa: CASSPELAGVHEQYF

v_call: TRBV6-5
j_call: TRBJ1-2
cdr3_aa: CASSEDRSNYGYTF

v_call: TRBV18
j_call: TRBJ1-2
cdr3_aa: CASSRQGDYGYTF

v_call: TRBV11-2
j_call: TRBJ2-1
cdr3_aa: CASSLAGNEQFF

v_call: TRBV4-1
j_call: TRBJ1-2
cdr3_aa: CASSLDRANYGYTF

v_call: TRBV9
j_call: TRBJ1-3
cdr3_aa: CASSVGQTSGNTIYF

v_call: TRBV27
j_call: TRBJ1-1
cdr3_aa: CATRISGDTEAFF

v_call: TRBV5-1
j_call: TRBJ2-1
cdr3_aa: CASSWGGRQGTNEQFF

v_call: TRBV27
j_call: TRBJ1-2
cdr3_aa: CASRPNLQGANYGYTF

v_call: TRBV19
j_call: TRBJ2-7
cdr3_aa: CASSAGLAIARVYEQYF

v_call: TRBV5-1
j_call: TRBJ2-3
cdr3_aa: CASSGQVDTQYF

v_call: TRBV19
j_call: TRBJ2-7
cdr3_aa: CASSPRASPTYEQYF

v_call: TRBV27
j_call: TRBJ1-2
cdr3_aa: CASSPTGSGGYTF

v_call: TRBV6-6
j_call: TRBJ2-5
cdr3_aa: CASDRTGRAETQYF

v_call: TRBV5-3
j_call: TRBJ1-5
cdr3_aa: CARSCETPRYQPQHF

v_call: TRBV4-1
j_call: TRBJ1-2
cdr3_aa: CASSQDLQSPYGYTF

v_call: TRBV6-5
j_call: TRBJ1-2
cdr3_aa: CASSKTKSGYTF

v_call: TRBV28
j_call: TRBJ2-7
cdr3_aa: CASRAGAYEQYF

v_call: TRBV7-2
j_call: TRBJ1-5
cdr3_aa: CASSFRANQPQHF

v_call: TRBV13
j_call: TRBJ1-2
cdr3_aa: CASSLGQYYGYTF

v_call: TRBV5-8
j_call: TRBJ2-1
cdr3_aa: CASSLDYGLAGVFEQFF

v_call: TRBV7-9
j_call: TRBJ2-1
cdr3_aa: CASSEAGTSGRKKFF

v_call: TRBV5-8
j_call: TRBJ1-5
cdr3_aa: CASSWDKGFFTQPQHF

v_call: TRBV27
j_call: TRBJ1-1
cdr3_aa: CASKKVTGYTEAFF

v_call: TRBV27
j_call: TRBJ1-1
cdr3_aa: CASSLFGGHTEAFF

v_call: TRBV6-1
j_call: TRBJ2-5
cdr3_aa: CASSVGLAGGMETQYF

v_call: TRBV4-1
j_call: TRBJ2-5
cdr3_aa: CASSPDRPGETQYF

v_call: TRBV2
j_call: TRBJ1-3
cdr3_aa: CASSDSPGNTIYF

v_call: TRBV19
j_call: TRBJ2-1
cdr3_aa: CASSIPSAGHEYNEQFF

v_call: TRBV7-2
j_call: TRBJ1-5
cdr3_aa: CASSLKGAGQPQHF

v_call: TRBV30
j_call: TRBJ2-7
cdr3_aa: CAWSVPWTGYEQYF